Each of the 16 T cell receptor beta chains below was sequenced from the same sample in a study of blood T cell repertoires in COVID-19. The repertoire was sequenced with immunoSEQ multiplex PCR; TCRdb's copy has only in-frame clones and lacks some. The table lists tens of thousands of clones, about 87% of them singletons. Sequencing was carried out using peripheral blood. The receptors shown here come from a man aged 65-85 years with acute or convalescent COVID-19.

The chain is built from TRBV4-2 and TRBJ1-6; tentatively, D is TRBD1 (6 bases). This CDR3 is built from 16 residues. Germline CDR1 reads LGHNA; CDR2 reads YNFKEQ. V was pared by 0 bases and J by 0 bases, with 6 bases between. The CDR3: CASSQEDSSYNSPLHF. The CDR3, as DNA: TGTGCCAGCAGCCAAGAGGACAGCTCCTATAATTCACCCCTCCACTTT.

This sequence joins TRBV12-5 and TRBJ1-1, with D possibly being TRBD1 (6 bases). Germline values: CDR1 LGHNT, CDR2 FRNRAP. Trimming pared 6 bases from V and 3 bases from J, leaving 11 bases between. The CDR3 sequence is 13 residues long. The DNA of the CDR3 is TGTGCTAGTGGACCCGCAGGGGACACTGAAGCTTTCTTT. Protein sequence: CASGPAGDTEAFF. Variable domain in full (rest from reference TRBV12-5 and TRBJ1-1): DARVTQTPRHKVTEMGQEVTMRCQPILGHNTVFWYRQTMMQGLELLAYFRNRAPLDDSGMPKDRFSAEMPDATLATLKIQPSEPRDSAVYFCASGPAGDTEAFFGQGTRLTVV.

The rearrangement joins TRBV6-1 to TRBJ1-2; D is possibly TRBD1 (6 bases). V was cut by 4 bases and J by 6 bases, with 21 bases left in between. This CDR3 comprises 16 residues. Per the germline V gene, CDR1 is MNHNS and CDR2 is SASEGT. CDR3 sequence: CASSVGHFQLRDGYTF. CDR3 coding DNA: TGTGCCAGCAGTGTGGGACACTTCCAACTCAGGGATGGCTACACCTTC.

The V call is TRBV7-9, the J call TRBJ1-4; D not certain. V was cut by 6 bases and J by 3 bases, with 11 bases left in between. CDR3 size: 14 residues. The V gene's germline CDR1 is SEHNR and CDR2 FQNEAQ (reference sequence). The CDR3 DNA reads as TGTGCCAGCAGACTAGACGGACCTAATGAAAAACTGTTTTTT. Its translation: CASRLDGPNEKLFF.

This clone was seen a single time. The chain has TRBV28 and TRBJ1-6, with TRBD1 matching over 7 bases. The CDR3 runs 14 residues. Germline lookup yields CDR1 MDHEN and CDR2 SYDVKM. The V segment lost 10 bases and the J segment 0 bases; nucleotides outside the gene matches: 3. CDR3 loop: CATYRGSYNSPLHF. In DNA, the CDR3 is TGTGCCACCTACAGGGGCTCCTATAATTCACCCCTCCACTTT.

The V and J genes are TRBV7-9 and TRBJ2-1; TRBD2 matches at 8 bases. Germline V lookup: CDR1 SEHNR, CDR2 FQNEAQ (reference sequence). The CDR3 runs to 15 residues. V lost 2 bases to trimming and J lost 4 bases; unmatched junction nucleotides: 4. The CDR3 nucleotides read TGTGCCAGCAGCTTATCCGGGACTAGATACAATGAGCAGTTCTTC. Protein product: CASSLSGTRYNEQFF. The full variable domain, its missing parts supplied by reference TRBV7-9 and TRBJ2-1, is DTGVSQNPRHKITKRGQNVTFRCDPISEHNRLYWYRQTLGQGPEFLTYFQNEAQLEKSRLLSDRFSAERPKGSFSTLEIQRTEQGDSAMYLCASSLSGTRYNEQFFGPGTRLTVL.

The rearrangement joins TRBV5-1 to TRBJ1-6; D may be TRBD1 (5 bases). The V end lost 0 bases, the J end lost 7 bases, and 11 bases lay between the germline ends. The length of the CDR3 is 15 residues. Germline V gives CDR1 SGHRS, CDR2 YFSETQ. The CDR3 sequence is CASSLVPGDNSPLHF. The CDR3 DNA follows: TGCGCCAGCAGCTTGGTTCCGGGGGACAATTCACCCCTCCACTTT.

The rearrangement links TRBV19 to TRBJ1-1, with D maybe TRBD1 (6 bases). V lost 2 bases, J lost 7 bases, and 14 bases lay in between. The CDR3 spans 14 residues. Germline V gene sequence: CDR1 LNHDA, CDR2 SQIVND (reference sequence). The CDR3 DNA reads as TGTGCCAGTAGTATAAAGTGGCAGGGGATTGAAGCTTTCTTT. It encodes CASSIKWQGIEAFF.

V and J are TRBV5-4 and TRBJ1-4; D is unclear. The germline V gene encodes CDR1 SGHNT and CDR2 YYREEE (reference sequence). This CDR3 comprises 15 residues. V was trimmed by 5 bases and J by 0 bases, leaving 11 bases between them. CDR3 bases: TGTGCCAGCAGTTACGGACTGACAACTAATGAAAAACTGTTTTTT. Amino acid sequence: CASSYGLTTNEKLFF.

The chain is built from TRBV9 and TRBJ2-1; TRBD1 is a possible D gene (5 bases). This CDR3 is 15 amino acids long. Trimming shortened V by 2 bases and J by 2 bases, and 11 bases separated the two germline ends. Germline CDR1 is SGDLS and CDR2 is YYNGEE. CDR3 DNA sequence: TGTGCCAGCAGCGTTCAAGGGGCGGCCTACAATGAGCAGTTCTTC. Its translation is CASSVQGAAYNEQFF.

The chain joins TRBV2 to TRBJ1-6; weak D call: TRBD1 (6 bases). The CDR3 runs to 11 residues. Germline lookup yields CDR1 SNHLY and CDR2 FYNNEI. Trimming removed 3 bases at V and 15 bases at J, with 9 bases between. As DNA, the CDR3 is TGTGCCAGCAGTGAGGGGGCGCGCCTCCACTTT. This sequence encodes CASSEGARLHF. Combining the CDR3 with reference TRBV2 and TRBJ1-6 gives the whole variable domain EPEVTQTPSHQVTQMGQEVILRCVPISNHLYFYWYRQILGQKVEFLVSFYNNEISEKSEIFDDQFSVERPDGSNFTLKIRSTKLEDSAMYFCASSEGARLHFGNGTRLTVT.

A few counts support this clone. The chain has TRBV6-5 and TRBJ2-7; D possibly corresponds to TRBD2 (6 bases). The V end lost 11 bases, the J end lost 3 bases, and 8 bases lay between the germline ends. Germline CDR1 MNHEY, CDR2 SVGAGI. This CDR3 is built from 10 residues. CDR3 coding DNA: TGTGCCGGGGGACTCTACGAGCAGTACTTC. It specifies CAGGLYEQYF.

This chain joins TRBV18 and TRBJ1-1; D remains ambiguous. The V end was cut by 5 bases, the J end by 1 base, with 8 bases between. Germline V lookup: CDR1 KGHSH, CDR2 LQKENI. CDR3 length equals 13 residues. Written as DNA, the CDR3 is TGTGCCAGCTCAAACACCCAGAACACTGAAGCTTTCTTT. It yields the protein CASSNTQNTEAFF.

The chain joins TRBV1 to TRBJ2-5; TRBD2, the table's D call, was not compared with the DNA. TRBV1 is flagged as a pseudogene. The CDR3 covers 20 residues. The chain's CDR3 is CTSSQAPPGLAGGNQETQYF. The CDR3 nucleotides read TGCACCAGCAGCCAAGCCCCCCCGGGACTAGCGGGGGGGAACCAAGAGACCCAGTACTTC.

The CDR3 is CASSQGTIPGELFF. The CDR3 coding sequence is TGTGCCAGCAGCCAGGGGACTATCCCCGGGGAGCTGTTTTTT. The rearrangement joins TRBV3-1 (or the pseudogene TRBV3-2) to TRBJ2-2; 7 bases map to TRBD2. Trimming removed 3 bases from V and 6 bases from J; junction bases left unmatched: 4. The length of the CDR3 is 14 residues. Germline CDR1 and CDR2: LGHDT and YNNKEL (reference sequence).

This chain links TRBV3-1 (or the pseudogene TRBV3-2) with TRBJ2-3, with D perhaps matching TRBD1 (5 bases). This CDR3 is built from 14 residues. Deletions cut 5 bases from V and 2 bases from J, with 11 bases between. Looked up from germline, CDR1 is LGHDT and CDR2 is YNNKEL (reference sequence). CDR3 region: CASSFGQATDTQYF. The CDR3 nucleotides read TGTGCCAGCAGCTTTGGACAAGCCACAGATACGCAGTATTTT.